The clone carrying this T cell receptor beta chain was detected only a few times. No antigen is known for it. There were no patients who had received any treatment before thyroid surgery. CDR1 is MGHRA, CDR2 YSYEKL, per germline. The CDR3 length is 16 residues. V lost 1 base and J lost 2; bases outside the gene matches: 8. TCRdb reanalyzed the PCR reads via MiXCR. The sample consists of about 20,000 clones, roughly a sixth of them appearing once. The data originate from a study of metastatic and nonmetastatic thyroid tumors. Whole-study context: Across blood and tumor or nodule tissue, repertoires from malignant and benign thyroid patients were compared with one another.

Study-wide results and limits: As reported, TCR beta diversity in blood and tumor was significantly higher in malignant thyroid tumors than in benign nodules.

The chain uses TRBV4-1 and TRBJ2-7, with 7 bases aligning to TRBD2. Material for sequencing was tumor tissue. This TCR derives from a female donor with papillary thyroid cancer or a benign thyroid nodule (not recorded which). Some clones in this sample may be carry-over from other donors' samples. CDR3 nucleotides: TGCGCCAGCAGCCAAGGTTTCGGGGGGACGGCCTACGAGCAGTACTTC. Protein sequence: CASSQGFGGTAYEQYF.